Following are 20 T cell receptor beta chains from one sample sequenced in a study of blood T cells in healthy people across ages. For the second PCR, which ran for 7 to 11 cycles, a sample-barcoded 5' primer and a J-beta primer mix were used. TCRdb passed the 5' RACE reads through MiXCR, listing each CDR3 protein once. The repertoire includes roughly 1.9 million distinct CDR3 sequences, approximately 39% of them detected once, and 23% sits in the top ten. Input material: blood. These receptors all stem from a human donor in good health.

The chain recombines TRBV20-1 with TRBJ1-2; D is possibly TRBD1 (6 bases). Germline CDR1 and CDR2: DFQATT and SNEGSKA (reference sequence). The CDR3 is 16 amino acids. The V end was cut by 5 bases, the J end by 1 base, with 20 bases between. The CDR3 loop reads CSAAPPRQANNYGYTF. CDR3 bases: TGCAGTGCTGCCCCCCCCCGACAGGCCAATAACTATGGCTACACCTTC.

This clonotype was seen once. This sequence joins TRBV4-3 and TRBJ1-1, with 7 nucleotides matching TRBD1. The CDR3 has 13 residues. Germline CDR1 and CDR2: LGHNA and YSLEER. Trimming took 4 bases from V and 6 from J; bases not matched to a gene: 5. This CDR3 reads CASSLNRGPEAFF. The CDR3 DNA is TGCGCCAGCAGCCTAAACAGGGGACCTGAAGCTTTCTTT.

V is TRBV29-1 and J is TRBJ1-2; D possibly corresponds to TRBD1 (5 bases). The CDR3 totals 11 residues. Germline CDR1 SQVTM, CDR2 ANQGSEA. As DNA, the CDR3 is TGCGCCGGCGGGGGATGGGATGGCTACACCTTC. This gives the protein CAGGGWDGYTF.

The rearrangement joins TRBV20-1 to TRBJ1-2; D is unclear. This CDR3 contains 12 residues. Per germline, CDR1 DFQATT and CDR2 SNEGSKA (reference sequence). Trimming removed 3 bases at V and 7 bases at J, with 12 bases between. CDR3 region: CSASEATGGYTF. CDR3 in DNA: TGCAGTGCTAGCGAAGCCACGGGTGGCTACACCTTC.

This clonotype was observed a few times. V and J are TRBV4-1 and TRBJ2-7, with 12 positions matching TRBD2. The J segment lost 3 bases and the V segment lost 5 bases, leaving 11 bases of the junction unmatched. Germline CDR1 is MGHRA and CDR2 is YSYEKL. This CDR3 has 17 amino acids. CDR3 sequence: CASSTWTSGEVLYEQYF. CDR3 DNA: TGCGCCAGCAGCACCTGGACTAGCGGGGAAGTCCTCTACGAGCAGTACTTC.

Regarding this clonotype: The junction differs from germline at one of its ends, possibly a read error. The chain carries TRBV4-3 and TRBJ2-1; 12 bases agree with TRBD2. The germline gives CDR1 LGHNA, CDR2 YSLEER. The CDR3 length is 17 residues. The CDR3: CVSSQRTSGGIYNEQFF. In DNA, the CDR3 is TGCGTCAGCAGCCAACGTACTAGCGGGGGGATCTACAATGAGCAGTTCTTC.

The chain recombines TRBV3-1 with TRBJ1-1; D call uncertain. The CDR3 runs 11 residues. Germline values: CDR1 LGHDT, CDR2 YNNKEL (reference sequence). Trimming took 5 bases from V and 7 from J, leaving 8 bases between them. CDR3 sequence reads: CASSSLYEAFF. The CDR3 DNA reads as TGTGCCAGCAGCTCTCTTTATGAAGCTTTCTTT.

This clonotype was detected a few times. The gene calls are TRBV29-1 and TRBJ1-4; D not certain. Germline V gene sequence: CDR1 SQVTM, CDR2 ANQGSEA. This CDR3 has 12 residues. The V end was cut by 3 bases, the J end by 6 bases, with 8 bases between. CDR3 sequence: CSVDGVDEKLFF. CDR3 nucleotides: TGCAGCGTTGATGGGGTGGATGAAAAACTGTTTTTT. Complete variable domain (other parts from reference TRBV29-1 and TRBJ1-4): SAVISQKPSRDICQRGTSLTIQCQVDSQVTMMFWYRQQPGQSLTLIATANQGSEATYESGFVIDKFPISRPNLTFSTLTVSNMSPEDSSIYLCSVDGVDEKLFFGSGTQLSVL.

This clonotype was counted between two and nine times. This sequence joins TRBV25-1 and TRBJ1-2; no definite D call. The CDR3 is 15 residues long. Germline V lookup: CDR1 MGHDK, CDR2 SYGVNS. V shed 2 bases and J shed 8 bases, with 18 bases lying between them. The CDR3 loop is CASSEVVGNLGGYTF. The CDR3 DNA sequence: TGTGCCAGCAGTGAAGTGGTCGGGAACTTAGGGGGCTACACCTTC.

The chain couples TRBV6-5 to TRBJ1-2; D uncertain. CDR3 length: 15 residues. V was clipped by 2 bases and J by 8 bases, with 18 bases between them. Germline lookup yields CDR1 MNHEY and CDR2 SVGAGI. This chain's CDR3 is CASSYTTAALGGYTF. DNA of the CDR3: TGTGCCAGCAGTTACACCACAGCAGCTTTGGGAGGCTACACCTTC.

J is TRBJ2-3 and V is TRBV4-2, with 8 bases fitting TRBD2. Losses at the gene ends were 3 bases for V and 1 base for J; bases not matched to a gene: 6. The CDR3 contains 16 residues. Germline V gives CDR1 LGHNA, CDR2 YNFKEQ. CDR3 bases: TGTGCCAGCAGCCAGGCAACTAGCGGACGCACAGATACGCAGTATTTT. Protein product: CASSQATSGRTDTQYF.

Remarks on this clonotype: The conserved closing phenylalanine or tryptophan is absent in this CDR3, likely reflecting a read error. The CDR3 bases are TGTGCCAGCAGCCGAGGGACAGGGGGCGCCACAGATACGCAGTATTTG. Translating gives CASSRGTGGATDTQYL. V and J are TRBV5-5 and TRBJ2-3, with 12 nucleotides matching TRBD1. Germline loops: CDR1 SGHKS, CDR2 YYEKEE (reference sequence). The CDR3 consists of 16 residues. The V segment lost 4 bases and the J segment 2 bases; nucleotides outside the gene matches: 5.

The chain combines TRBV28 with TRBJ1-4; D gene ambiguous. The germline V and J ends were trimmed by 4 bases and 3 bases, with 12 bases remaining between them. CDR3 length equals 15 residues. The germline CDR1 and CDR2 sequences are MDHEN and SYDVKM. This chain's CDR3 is CASSWRGWPNEKLFF. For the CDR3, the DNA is TGTGCCAGCAGTTGGCGGGGTTGGCCTAATGAAAAACTGTTTTTT. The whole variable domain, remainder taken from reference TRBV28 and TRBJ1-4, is DVKVTQSSRYLVKRTGEKVFLECVQDMDHENMFWYRQDPGLGLRLIYFSYDVKMKEKGDIPEGYSVSREKKERFSLILESASTNQTSMYLCASSWRGWPNEKLFFGSGTQLSVL.

The CDR3 loop reads CASSLIDLAEHSGANVLTF. In DNA form, the CDR3 reads TGTGCCAGCAGTTTAATCGACTTGGCGGAACACTCTGGGGCCAACGTCCTGACTTTC. This chain links TRBV6-5 with TRBJ2-6; D remains ambiguous. CDR1 is MNHEY and CDR2 is SVGAGI in the germline V gene. This CDR3 region has 19 residues. Between the trimmed V and J ends, which lost 4 bases and 0 bases, there was a span of 19 bases.

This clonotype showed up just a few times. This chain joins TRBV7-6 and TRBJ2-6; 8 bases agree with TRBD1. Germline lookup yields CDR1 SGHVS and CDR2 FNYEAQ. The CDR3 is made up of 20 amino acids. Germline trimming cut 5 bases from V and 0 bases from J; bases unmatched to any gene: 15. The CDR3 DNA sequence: TGTGCCAGCAGCCCCTACGGGACAGGCCTTATTAGCTCTGGGGCCAACGTCCTGACTTTC. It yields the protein CASSPYGTGLISSGANVLTF.

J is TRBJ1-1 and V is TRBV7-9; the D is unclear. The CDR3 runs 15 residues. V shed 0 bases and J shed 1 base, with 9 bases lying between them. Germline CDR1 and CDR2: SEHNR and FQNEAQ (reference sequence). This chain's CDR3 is CASSLANLGNTEAFF. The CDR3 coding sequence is TGTGCCAGCAGCTTAGCCAACCTCGGGAACACTGAAGCTTTCTTT.

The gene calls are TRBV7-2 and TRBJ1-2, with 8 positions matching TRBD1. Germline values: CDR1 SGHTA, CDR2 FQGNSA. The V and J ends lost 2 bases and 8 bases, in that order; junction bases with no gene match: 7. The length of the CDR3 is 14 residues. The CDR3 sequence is CASSLTRTGQGYTF. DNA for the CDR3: TGTGCCAGCAGCTTAACTAGGACAGGGCAGGGCTACACCTTC.

Here the CDR3 DNA reads TGTGCCAGCAGTTTCTCTTGGACAGGGGGTTTCTACGAGCAGTACTTC. Translated, it gives CASSFSWTGGFYEQYF. The gene calls are TRBV27 and TRBJ2-7; TRBD1 matches at 10 bases. The length of the CDR3 is 16 residues. Germline CDR1 and CDR2: MNHEY and SMNVEV (reference sequence). The J segment lost 3 bases and the V segment lost 3 bases, leaving 8 bases of the junction unmatched.

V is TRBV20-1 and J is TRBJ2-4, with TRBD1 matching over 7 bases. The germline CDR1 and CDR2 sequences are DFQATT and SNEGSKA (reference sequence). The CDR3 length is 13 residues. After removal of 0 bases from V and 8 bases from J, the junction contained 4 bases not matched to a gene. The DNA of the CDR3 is TGCAGTGCTAGAGATCAGGGGGACGACATTCAGTACTTC. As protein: CSARDQGDDIQYF.

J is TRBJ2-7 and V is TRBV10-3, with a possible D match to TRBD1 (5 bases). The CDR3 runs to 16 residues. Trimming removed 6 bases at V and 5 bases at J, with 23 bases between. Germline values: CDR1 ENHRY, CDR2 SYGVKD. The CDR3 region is CAIRAHDQGSLHEQYF. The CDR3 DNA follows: TGTGCCATCAGAGCTCACGACCAGGGATCCCTCCACGAGCAGTACTTC.